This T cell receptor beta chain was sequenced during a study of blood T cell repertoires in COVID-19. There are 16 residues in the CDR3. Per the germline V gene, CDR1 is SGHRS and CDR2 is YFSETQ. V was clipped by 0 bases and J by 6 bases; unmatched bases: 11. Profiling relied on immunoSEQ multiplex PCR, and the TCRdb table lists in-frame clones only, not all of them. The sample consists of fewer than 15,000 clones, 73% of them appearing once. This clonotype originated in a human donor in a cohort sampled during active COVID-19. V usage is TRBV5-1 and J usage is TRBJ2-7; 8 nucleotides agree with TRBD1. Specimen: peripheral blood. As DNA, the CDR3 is TGCGCCAGCAGCTTGGGGCCTGCAGGGGGCGCGGGCGAGCAGTACTTC. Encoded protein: CASSLGPAGGAGEQYF. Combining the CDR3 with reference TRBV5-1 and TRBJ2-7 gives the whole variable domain KAGVTQTPRYLIKTRGQQVTLSCSPISGHRSVSWYQQTPGQGLQFLFEYFSETQRNKGNFPGRFSGRQFSNSRSEMNVSTLELGDSALYLCASSLGPAGGAGEQYFGPGTRLTVT.